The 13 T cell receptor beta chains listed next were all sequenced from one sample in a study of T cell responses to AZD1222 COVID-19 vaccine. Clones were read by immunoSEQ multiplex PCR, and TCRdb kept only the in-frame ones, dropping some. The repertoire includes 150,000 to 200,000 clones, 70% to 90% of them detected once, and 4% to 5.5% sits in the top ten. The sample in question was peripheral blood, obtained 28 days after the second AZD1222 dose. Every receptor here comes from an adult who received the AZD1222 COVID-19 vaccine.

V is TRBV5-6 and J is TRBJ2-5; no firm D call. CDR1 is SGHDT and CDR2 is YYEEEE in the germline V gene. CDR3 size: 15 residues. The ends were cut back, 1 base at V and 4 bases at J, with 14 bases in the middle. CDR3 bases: TGTGCCAGCAGCTTGTTTTCCGGGCAGCCAGAGACCCAGTACTTC. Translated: CASSLFSGQPETQYF. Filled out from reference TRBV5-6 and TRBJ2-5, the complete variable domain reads DAGVTQSPTHLIKTRGQQVTLRCSPKSGHDTVSWYQQALGQGPQFIFQYYEEEERQRGNFPDRFSGHQFPNYSSELNVNALLLGDSALYLCASSLFSGQPETQYFGPGTRLLVL.

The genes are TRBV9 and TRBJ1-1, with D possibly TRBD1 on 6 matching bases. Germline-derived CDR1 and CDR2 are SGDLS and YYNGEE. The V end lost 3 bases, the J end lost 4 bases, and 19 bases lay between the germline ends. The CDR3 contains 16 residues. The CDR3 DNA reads TGTGCCAGCAGCGCGAGGGCCCCCAGGGGAGGCACTGAAGCTTTCTTT. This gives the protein CASSARAPRGGTEAFF.

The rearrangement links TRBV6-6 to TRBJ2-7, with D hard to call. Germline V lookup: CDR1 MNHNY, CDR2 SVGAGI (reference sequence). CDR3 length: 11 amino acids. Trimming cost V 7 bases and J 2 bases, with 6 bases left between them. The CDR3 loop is CASTQAYEQYF. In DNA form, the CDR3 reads TGTGCCAGCACCCAAGCCTACGAGCAGTACTTC.

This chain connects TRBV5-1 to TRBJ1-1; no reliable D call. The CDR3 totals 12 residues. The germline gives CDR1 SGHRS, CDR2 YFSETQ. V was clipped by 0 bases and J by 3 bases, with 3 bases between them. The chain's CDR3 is CASSLADTEAFF. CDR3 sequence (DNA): TGCGCCAGCAGCTTGGCTGACACTGAAGCTTTCTTT.

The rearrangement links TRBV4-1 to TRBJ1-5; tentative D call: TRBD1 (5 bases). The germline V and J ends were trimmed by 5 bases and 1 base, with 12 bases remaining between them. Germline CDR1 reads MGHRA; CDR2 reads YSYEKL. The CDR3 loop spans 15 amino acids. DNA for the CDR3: TGCGCCAGCAGCAATCTGGACACGAGCAATCAGCCCCAGCATTTT. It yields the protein CASSNLDTSNQPQHF.

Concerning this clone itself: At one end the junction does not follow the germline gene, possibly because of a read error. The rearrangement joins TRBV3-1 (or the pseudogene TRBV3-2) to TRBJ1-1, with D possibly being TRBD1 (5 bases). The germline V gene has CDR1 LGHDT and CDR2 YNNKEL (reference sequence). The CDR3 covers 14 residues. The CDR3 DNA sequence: TGTGCCAGCAGCCCTATGATGGCGGCAGGGTCCGGAATCTTT. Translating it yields CASSPMMAAGSGIF.

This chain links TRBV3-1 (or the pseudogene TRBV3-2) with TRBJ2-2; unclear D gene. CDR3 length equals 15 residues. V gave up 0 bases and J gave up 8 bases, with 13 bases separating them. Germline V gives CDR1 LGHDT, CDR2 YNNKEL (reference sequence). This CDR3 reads CASSQDWTPRGELFF. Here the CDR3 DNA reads TGTGCCAGCAGCCAAGATTGGACCCCAAGGGGGGAGCTGTTTTTT.

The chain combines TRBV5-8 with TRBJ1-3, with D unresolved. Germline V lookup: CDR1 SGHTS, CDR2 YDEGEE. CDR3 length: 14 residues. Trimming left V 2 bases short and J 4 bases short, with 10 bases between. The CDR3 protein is CASSLGGKGNTIYF. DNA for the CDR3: TGTGCCAGCAGCTTAGGAGGCAAGGGAAACACCATATATTTT.

CDR3 amino acids: CASSSLGGAPNTEAFF. CDR3 coding DNA: TGCGCCAGCAGCTCCCTAGGGGGGGCGCCGAACACTGAAGCTTTCTTT. V gene TRBV5-1 combines with J gene TRBJ1-1; a weak D match, TRBD1 (6 bases). Deletions cut 3 bases from V and 1 base from J, with 16 bases between. There are 16 residues in the CDR3. Per the germline V gene, CDR1 is SGHRS and CDR2 is YFSETQ.

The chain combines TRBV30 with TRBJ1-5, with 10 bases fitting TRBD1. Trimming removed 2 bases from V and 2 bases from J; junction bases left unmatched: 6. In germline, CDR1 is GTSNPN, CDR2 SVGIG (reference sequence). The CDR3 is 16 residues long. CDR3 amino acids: CAWSSGGTGGNQPQHF. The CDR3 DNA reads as TGTGCCTGGAGTTCGGGCGGGACAGGGGGCAATCAGCCCCAGCATTTT.

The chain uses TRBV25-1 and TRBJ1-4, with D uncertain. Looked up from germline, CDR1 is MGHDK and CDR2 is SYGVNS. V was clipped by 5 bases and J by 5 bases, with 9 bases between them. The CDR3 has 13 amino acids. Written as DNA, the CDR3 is TGTGCCAGCAGTATACCGGGCAATGAAAAACTGTTTTTT. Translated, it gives CASSIPGNEKLFF.

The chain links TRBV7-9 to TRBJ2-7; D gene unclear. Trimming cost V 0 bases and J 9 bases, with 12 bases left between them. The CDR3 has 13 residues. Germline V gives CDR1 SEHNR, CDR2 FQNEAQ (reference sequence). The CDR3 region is CASSLAPFEMQYF. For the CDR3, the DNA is TGTGCCAGCAGCTTAGCGCCATTCGAAATGCAGTACTTC.

Here the CDR3 reads CASRRQGRSLNTEAFF. CDR3 in DNA: TGTGCCAGCCGAAGACAGGGGAGAAGCTTGAACACTGAAGCTTTCTTT. The chain couples TRBV19 to TRBJ1-1, with 8 bases matching TRBD1. V shed 9 bases and J 0 bases; nucleotides not matched to a gene: 12. Germline V gene data show CDR1 as LNHDA and CDR2 as SQIVND (reference sequence). This CDR3 has 16 residues.